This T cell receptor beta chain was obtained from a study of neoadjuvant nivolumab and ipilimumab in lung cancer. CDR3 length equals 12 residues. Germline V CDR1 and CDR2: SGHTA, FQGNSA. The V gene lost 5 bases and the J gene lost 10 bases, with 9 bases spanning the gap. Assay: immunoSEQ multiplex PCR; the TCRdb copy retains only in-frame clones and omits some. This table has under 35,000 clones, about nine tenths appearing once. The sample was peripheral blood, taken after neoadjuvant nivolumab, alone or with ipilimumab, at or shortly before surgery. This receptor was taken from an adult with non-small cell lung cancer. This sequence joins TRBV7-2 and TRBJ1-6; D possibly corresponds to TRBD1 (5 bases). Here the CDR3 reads CASSRQRSPLHF. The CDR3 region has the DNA TGTGCCAGCAGCCGACAGAGATCACCCCTCCACTTT.